The following is a T cell receptor beta chain sequence with its context. The germline V gene encodes CDR1 GTSNPN and CDR2 SVGIG (reference sequence). V lost 5 bases and J lost 10, with 5 bases in between. The CDR3 is 8 residues long. This entry comes from a study of control samples from healthy donors and cancer patients. TCRdb's table, derived via immunoSEQ multiplex PCR, lists solely in-frame clones and lacks some. The sample records about 89,000 clones, 86% being singletons. Input material: blood. This receptor was taken from a young man in good health. The chain is built from TRBV30 and TRBJ1-2, with D perhaps TRBD1 (5 bases). CDR3 DNA: TGTGCCTGGGGGGCCTACACCTTC. Residues: CAWGAYTF.